This TCR beta chain was sequenced during a study of blood T cell repertoires in COVID-19. Turning to the study itself: Acute-phase and convalescent COVID-19 samples originated in the United States, Italy and Spain. PBMCs, B-cell-depleted T cells, or T cells provided the cDNA or gDNA that made up the material.

The data were produced by immunoSEQ multiplex PCR, yet TCRdb's version contains in-frame clones alone and is incomplete. The sample has just over 95,000 clones, approximately 90% seen once. Sequenced: peripheral blood. This sequence was found in a man aged 60-69 years with acute or convalescent COVID-19.

The CDR3 spells CASSLLAGHFNEQFF. CDR3 nucleotides: TGTGCCAGCAGCCTACTAGCGGGGCATTTCAATGAGCAGTTCTTC. The chain combines TRBV3-1 (or the pseudogene TRBV3-2) with TRBJ2-1, with 10 bases that match TRBD2. V was pared by 4 bases and J by 6 bases, with 6 bases of the junction left unmatched. The CDR3 is 15 residues long. CDR1 and CDR2 from the germline V gene are LGHDT and YNNKEL (reference sequence).